These 30 T cell receptor beta chains were all obtained from the same sample, sequenced in a study of blood T cell repertoires in COVID-19. Assay: immunoSEQ multiplex PCR; the TCRdb copy retains only in-frame clones and omits some. The repertoire holds some 170,000 clones, with approximately 79% as singletons. Sequencing was performed on peripheral blood. Receptor source: an elderly woman with acute or convalescent COVID-19.

The DNA for the CDR3 is TGTGCCAGCAGCTTCCTAGCGGTGTCCTACAATGAGCAGTTCTTC. Its translation is CASSFLAVSYNEQFF. The chain has TRBV7-3 and TRBJ2-1; 7 bases line up with TRBD2. This CDR3 comprises 15 residues. Germline V gene lookup returns CDR1 SGHTA and CDR2 FQGTGA. The trim removed 3 bases at V and 1 base at J, leaving 3 bases unmatched.

This chain joins TRBV7-2 and TRBJ2-1, with D possibly matching TRBD2 (5 bases). The germline V gene encodes CDR1 SGHTA and CDR2 FQGNSA. Between the trimmed V and J ends, which lost 2 bases and 10 bases, there was a span of 15 bases. This CDR3 contains 14 residues. CDR3 amino acids: CASSLLSEVGEQFF. The CDR3, as DNA: TGTGCCAGCAGCTTACTTAGCGAAGTAGGCGAGCAGTTCTTC.

This clone was picked up one time. The chain uses TRBV9 and TRBJ2-2, with 12 bases matching TRBD1. The CDR3 loop spans 19 amino acids. Looked up from germline, CDR1 is SGDLS and CDR2 is YYNGEE. Unmatched junction bases numbered 8, after V lost 1 base and J lost 1 base. The CDR3 DNA sequence: TGTGCCAGCAGCGTATTCGGGACAGGGGGCGAGGGGAACACCGGGGAGCTGTTTTTT. Amino acid sequence: CASSVFGTGGEGNTGELFF. The variable domain in full, completed from reference TRBV9 and TRBJ2-2, reads DSGVTQTPKHLITATGQRVTLRCSPRSGDLSVYWYQQSLDQGLQFLIQYYNGEERAKGNILERFSAQQFPDLHSELNLSSLELGDSALYFCASSVFGTGGEGNTGELFFGEGSRLTVL.

The V and J genes are TRBV6-2 or TRBV6-3 and TRBJ1-1, with 7 bases that match TRBD1. Per the germline V gene, CDR1 is MNHEY and CDR2 is SVGEGT. V gave up 2 bases and J gave up 1 base; unmatched junction bases: 13. The CDR3 consists of 18 residues. This CDR3 is CASSYRFQSGQKNTEAFF. CDR3 DNA: TGTGCCAGCAGTTACCGATTTCAGTCGGGACAGAAGAACACTGAAGCTTTCTTT.

J is TRBJ2-7 and V is TRBV2, with 10 bases matching TRBD2. The CDR3 runs 14 residues. J gave up 2 bases and V 6 bases, and 4 bases lay outside the gene matches. Looked up from germline, CDR1 is SNHLY and CDR2 is FYNNEI. Written as DNA, the CDR3 is TGTGCCAGCAGAGCTAGCGGGGGCCCCTACGAGCAGTACTTC. It yields the protein CASRASGGPYEQYF.

This chain connects TRBV5-8 to TRBJ2-1; D unclear. From germline, CDR1 is SGHTS and CDR2 YDEGEE. V lost 2 bases and J lost 7, with 16 bases in between. This CDR3 has 15 amino acids. CDR3 sequence (DNA): TGTGCCAGCAGCTTATTCTGGCGGAACGGAAATGAGCAGTTCTTC. It encodes CASSLFWRNGNEQFF.

The chain carries TRBV27 and TRBJ2-3, with 9 bases that match TRBD1. The trim removed 5 bases at V and 3 bases at J, leaving 6 bases unmatched. Germline-derived CDR1 and CDR2 are MNHEY and SMNVEV (reference sequence). This CDR3 contains 15 residues. For the CDR3, the DNA is TGTGCCAGCAGTCCAGACAGGGGGAGAACAGATACGCAGTATTTT. This gives the protein CASSPDRGRTDTQYF.

Regarding this clone: The sample has other DNA sequences that encode this CDR3 too. This chain uses TRBV18 with TRBJ1-1, with D tentatively TRBD1 (6 bases). The CDR3 consists of 13 residues. The V gene's germline CDR1 is KGHSH and CDR2 LQKENI. V lost 3 bases and J lost 1, with 6 bases in between. The CDR3 DNA sequence: TGTGCCAGCTCACCGGGACAGAACACTGAAGCTTTCTTT. It is translated as CASSPGQNTEAFF.

The CDR3 spells CASSTSGRYEQYF. The CDR3 bases are TGTGCCAGCAGTACTAGCGGGAGGTACGAGCAGTACTTC. The chain joins TRBV2 to TRBJ2-7; 12 nucleotides align to TRBD2. Losses at the gene ends were 5 bases for V and 4 bases for J; bases not matched to a gene: 0. Germline-derived CDR1 and CDR2 are SNHLY and FYNNEI. CDR3 length equals 13 residues. The full variable domain, with the rest looked up from reference TRBV2 and TRBJ2-7, is EPEVTQTPSHQVTQMGQEVILRCVPISNHLYFYWYRQILGQKVEFLVSFYNNEISEKSEIFDDQFSVERPDGSNFTLKIRSTKLEDSAMYFCASSTSGRYEQYFGPGTRLTVT.

The chain is built from TRBV7-9 and TRBJ1-3; tentatively, D is TRBD1 (6 bases). There are 17 residues in the CDR3. Per germline, CDR1 SEHNR and CDR2 FQNEAQ (reference sequence). With 3 bases removed from V and 2 bases from J, the gap between germline ends came to 17 bases. The CDR3 is CASSFNFAGATGNTIYF. The CDR3 DNA sequence: TGTGCCAGCAGCTTCAATTTCGCAGGGGCGACTGGAAACACCATATATTTT.

J is TRBJ2-7 and V is TRBV5-1; weak D call: TRBD2 (5 bases). Germline CDR1 reads SGHRS; CDR2 reads YFSETQ. V was shortened by 4 bases and J by 3 bases, with 11 bases between the two germline ends. This CDR3 contains 13 residues. CDR3 region: CASSPERFYEQYF. The CDR3 DNA follows: TGCGCCAGCAGCCCGGAGCGGTTCTACGAGCAGTACTTC.

The V call is TRBV11-2, the J call TRBJ1-5, with 8 bases lining up with TRBD1. CDR3 length: 14 amino acids. Germline V CDR1 and CDR2: SGHAT, FQNNGV. V lost 1 base, J lost 6 bases, and 2 bases stayed unmatched. Here the CDR3 reads CASSLAGGSQPQHF. CDR3 in DNA: TGTGCCAGCAGCTTAGCAGGGGGCAGTCAGCCCCAGCATTTT.

The V call is TRBV7-2, the J call TRBJ2-5; D might be TRBD2 (6 bases). This CDR3 has 15 amino acids. Germline assignment: CDR1 SGHTA and CDR2 FQGNSA. V lost 5 bases and J lost 5, with 18 bases in between. CDR3 region: CASSPVPGGGETQYF. The CDR3 DNA is TGTGCCAGCAGCCCCGTCCCCGGGGGTGGGGAGACCCAGTACTTC. Full variable domain (rest looked up from reference TRBV7-2 and TRBJ2-5): GAGVSQSPSNKVTEKGKDVELRCDPISGHTALYWYRQSLGQGLEFLIYFQGNSAPDKSGLPSDRFSAERTGGSVSTLTIQRTQQEDSAVYLCASSPVPGGGETQYFGPGTRLLVL.

The CDR3 sequence is CASSLALVADNYNEQFF. As DNA, the CDR3 is TGCGCCAGCAGCTTGGCCTTAGTTGCGGATAACTACAATGAGCAGTTCTTC. The V and J genes are TRBV5-1 and TRBJ2-1; D call uncertain. The CDR3 has 17 residues. V was shortened by 0 bases and J by 3 bases, with 16 bases between the two germline ends. CDR1 is SGHRS and CDR2 is YFSETQ in the germline V gene.

This clone was counted once. This chain uses TRBV19 with TRBJ2-1; 9 bases agree with TRBD2. The germline V gene has CDR1 LNHDA and CDR2 SQIVND (reference sequence). V was pared by 2 bases and J by 0 bases, with 5 bases of the junction left unmatched. The CDR3 has 17 residues. CDR3 loop: CASSIFASGVSYNEQFF. The DNA for the CDR3 is TGTGCCAGTAGTATATTCGCTAGCGGGGTCTCCTACAATGAGCAGTTCTTC.

This clone was observed a few times. The sample carries other DNA sequences with the same CDR3. V and J are TRBV11-2 and TRBJ2-7; perhaps TRBD1 as D (6 bases). V dropped 1 base and J dropped 3 bases, with 10 bases sitting between them. This CDR3 contains 14 residues. The germline CDR1 and CDR2 sequences are SGHAT and FQNNGV. The CDR3 protein is CASSLGTELYEQYF. CDR3 nucleotide sequence: TGTGCCAGCAGCTTAGGGACAGAACTCTACGAGCAGTACTTC.

The chain employs TRBV12-5 and TRBJ2-5, with 14 nucleotides matching TRBD2. The CDR3 covers 16 residues. Germline V lookup: CDR1 LGHNT, CDR2 FRNRAP. Unmatched junction bases numbered 2, after V lost 1 base and J lost 4 bases. CDR3 nucleotides: TGTGCTAGTGGTTTGGGGGGGACTAGCGGGAGAGAGACCCAGTACTTC. Its translation is CASGLGGTSGRETQYF.

This rearrangement joins TRBV7-9 to TRBJ1-2, with 9 bases identical to TRBD1. The CDR3 loop spans 14 amino acids. V lost 5 bases, J lost 9 bases, and 10 bases stayed unmatched. The germline V gene encodes CDR1 SEHNR and CDR2 FQNEAQ (reference sequence). The CDR3 reads CASSRDRAAVSYTF. The CDR3 DNA is TGTGCCAGCAGCAGGGACAGGGCCGCGGTTAGCTACACCTTC.

This clone came up a few times. The chain uses TRBV10-3 and TRBJ2-3; D is ambiguous. Between the trimmed V and J ends, which lost 3 bases and 4 bases, there was a span of 2 bases. Germline assignment: CDR1 ENHRY and CDR2 SYGVKD. This CDR3 has 11 residues. DNA of the CDR3: TGTGCCATCAGTGACTCAGATACGCAGTATTTT. This translates into CAISDSDTQYF.

The chain recombines TRBV28 with TRBJ2-3, with 9 bases aligning to TRBD1. The CDR3 is 20 amino acids. CDR1 is MDHEN and CDR2 is SYDVKM in the germline V gene. Trimming cost V 6 bases and J 2 bases; bases outside gene matches: 21. CDR3 sequence reads: CASRHTTVRDRVKATDTQYF. DNA of the CDR3: TGTGCCAGCAGACACACCACCGTTAGGGACAGGGTAAAAGCCACAGATACGCAGTATTTT.

The chain has TRBV19 and TRBJ2-7; possibly TRBD2 for D (6 bases). The CDR3 has 16 residues. Germline CDR1 reads LNHDA; CDR2 reads SQIVND (reference sequence). The V gene lost 8 bases and the J gene lost 2 bases, with 22 bases spanning the gap. CDR3 region: CASSTRFGRETYEQYF. CDR3 DNA sequence: TGTGCCAGTTCCACCCGATTCGGACGGGAGACCTACGAGCAGTACTTC.

For the CDR3, the DNA is TGTGCCAGTAGTATCGACCGGACAGGGGGTGAGCAGTTCTTC. Protein product: CASSIDRTGGEQFF. The chain has TRBV19 and TRBJ2-1, with 10 bases identical to TRBD1. There are 14 residues in the CDR3. The germline gives CDR1 LNHDA, CDR2 SQIVND (reference sequence). The V segment lost 3 bases and the J segment 9 bases; nucleotides outside the gene matches: 5.

The chain links TRBV18 to TRBJ1-2; D remains unclear. The CDR3 sequence is 14 residues long. Trimming pared 5 bases from V and 7 bases from J, leaving 17 bases between. CDR1 KGHSH and CDR2 LQKENI come from the germline V gene. The CDR3 coding sequence is TGTGCCAGCTCAGAGACATTTATTTCGTTTGGCTACACCTTC. Translation: CASSETFISFGYTF.

The gene calls are TRBV18 and TRBJ2-7, with D perhaps matching TRBD1 (5 bases). The CDR3 is 14 residues long. Germline V gives CDR1 KGHSH, CDR2 LQKENI. The V end lost 0 bases, the J end lost 2 bases, and 8 bases lay between the germline ends. This CDR3 is CASSPPTGTYEQYF. The DNA for the CDR3 is TGTGCCAGCTCACCACCCACAGGAACCTACGAGCAGTACTTC.

This rearrangement joins TRBV7-2 to TRBJ2-4, with D maybe TRBD1 (6 bases). V was clipped by 5 bases and J by 4 bases, with 12 bases between them. CDR1 SGHTA and CDR2 FQGNSA come from the germline V gene. The length of the CDR3 is 14 residues. CDR3 residues: CASSRPGAKNIQYF. CDR3 in DNA: TGTGCCAGCAGCCGTCCAGGGGCTAAAAACATTCAGTACTTC.

A single count supports this clone. This chain connects TRBV12-3 or TRBV12-4 to TRBJ1-2; possible D gene TRBD1, 5 bases. This CDR3 has 13 amino acids. The germline V and J ends were trimmed by 2 bases and 4 bases, with 8 bases remaining between them. The CDR3 region has the DNA TGTGCCAGCAGTTTATGGAGGGGCTATGGCTACACCTTC. It is translated as CASSLWRGYGYTF.

The CDR3 reads CASSLAGDGNTIYF. CDR3 in DNA: TGTGCCAGCAGCTTAGCAGGGGATGGAAACACCATATATTTT. The V call is TRBV7-9, the J call TRBJ1-3, with D perhaps matching TRBD1 (5 bases). Trimming removed 0 bases from V and 3 bases from J, with 6 bases in between. Germline CDR1 and CDR2: SEHNR and FQNEAQ (reference sequence). The CDR3 spans 14 residues.

This clone was seen just once. V gene TRBV4-3 combines with J gene TRBJ1-2, with 8 bases fitting TRBD1. CDR1 is LGHNA and CDR2 is YSLEER in the germline V gene. V lost 4 bases and J lost 0; bases outside the gene matches: 13. The CDR3 has 18 residues. The CDR3 nucleotides are TGCGCCAGCAGCCTTAGACGGACAGGGTTGAGAGCTAACTATGGCTACACCTTC. Its translation: CASSLRRTGLRANYGYTF.

The chain has TRBV9 and TRBJ1-3; D is unresolved. V was pared by 3 bases and J by 4 bases, with 20 bases between. Germline V gene lookup returns CDR1 SGDLS and CDR2 YYNGEE. The CDR3 sequence is 17 residues long. The CDR3 nucleotides are TGTGCCAGCAGCGCCGGGATCCTGGGGAGGGCGGGAAACACCATATATTTT. Translation: CASSAGILGRAGNTIYF.

This chain connects TRBV5-8 to TRBJ2-7; 7 bases map to TRBD2. Germline CDR1 is SGHTS and CDR2 is YDEGEE. This CDR3 comprises 14 residues. V shed 2 bases, J shed 3 bases, and the junction held 5 bases outside the gene matches. The CDR3 here is CASSFGGGNYEQYF. The CDR3, as DNA: TGTGCCAGCAGCTTTGGGGGGGGGAACTACGAGCAGTACTTC.